These 20 T cell receptor beta chains share one sample of origin, sequenced in a study of shared clonotypes between healthy human individuals. Clones were sequenced by immunoSEQ multiplex PCR, and TCRdb holds only the in-frame ones, with some missing. The table records about 2.4 million clones, over 85% of them present only once. The sample consisted of naive CD4+ T cells from PBMCs. Indicated subset: CD45RA+ positively selected. All receptors come from a man between 18 and 29 years old in good health. Some clones in this sample may be carry-over from other donors' samples.

V is TRBV28 and J is TRBJ1-2; D not resolved. The CDR3 contains 12 residues. In germline, CDR1 is MDHEN, CDR2 SYDVKM. Trimming took off 5 bases at V and 7 bases at J, with 11 bases between the two ends. CDR3 DNA sequence: TGTGCCAGCAGTCTGCTGGAGGTTGGCTACACCTTC. As protein: CASSLLEVGYTF.

Details on this clone: This CDR3 is also generated by other DNA sequences in the sample. The CDR3 loop is CASSLGLAGTDTQYF. As DNA, the CDR3 is TGTGCCAGCAGCTTGGGGTTAGCGGGCACAGATACGCAGTATTTT. V is TRBV5-4 and J is TRBJ2-3; D possibly corresponds to TRBD2 (6 bases). The germline V gene has CDR1 SGHNT and CDR2 YYREEE (reference sequence). Trimming left V 0 bases short and J 1 base short, with 9 bases between. This CDR3 has 15 amino acids.

This chain joins TRBV7-8 and TRBJ2-6; D call uncertain. Trimming removed 1 base from V and 5 bases from J, with 15 bases in between. The V gene's germline CDR1 is SGHVS and CDR2 FQNEAQ. This CDR3 contains 17 residues. CDR3: CASSLDVPQSRANVLTF. CDR3 DNA: TGTGCCAGCAGCTTAGACGTCCCACAAAGTCGGGCCAACGTCCTGACTTTC.

Comment on this clone: A read error may account for a junction end that differs from germline. The gene calls are TRBV6-5 and TRBJ2-5; TRBD1 might be the D (7 bases). The germline V gene encodes CDR1 MNHEY and CDR2 SVGAGI. This CDR3 region has 15 residues. CDR3 nucleotides: TGTGCCAGCAACCGGGACTGGGACAGCCCAGAGGCCCAGTACTTC. Protein product: CASNRDWDSPEAQYF.

In this sample, this clone turned up once. The chain couples TRBV7-2 to TRBJ2-7; TRBD2 aligns across 7 bases. This CDR3 has 14 residues. The V segment lost 3 bases and the J segment 4 bases; nucleotides outside the gene matches: 6. Germline V lookup: CDR1 SGHTA, CDR2 FQGNSA. The DNA of the CDR3 is TGTGCCAGCAGCTTGGGGACTACTCTATACGAGCAGTACTTC. Its translation is CASSLGTTLYEQYF. Full variable domain (remainder filled in from reference TRBV7-2 and TRBJ2-7): GAGVSQSPSNKVTEKGKDVELRCDPISGHTALYWYRQSLGQGLEFLIYFQGNSAPDKSGLPSDRFSAERTGGSVSTLTIQRTQQEDSAVYLCASSLGTTLYEQYFGPGTRLTVT.

This chain joins TRBV5-1 and TRBJ2-5; 8 nucleotides match TRBD1. This CDR3 spans 14 amino acids. Looked up from germline, CDR1 is SGHRS and CDR2 is YFSETQ. Trimming at V came to 3 bases and at J to 5 bases, leaving 6 bases not matched to a gene. The CDR3 here is CASSSDRVDETQYF. The CDR3 DNA is TGCGCCAGCAGCTCGGACAGGGTTGACGAGACCCAGTACTTC. The full variable domain, with the rest looked up from reference TRBV5-1 and TRBJ2-5, is KAGVTQTPRYLIKTRGQQVTLSCSPISGHRSVSWYQQTPGQGLQFLFEYFSETQRNKGNFPGRFSGRQFSNSRSEMNVSTLELGDSALYLCASSSDRVDETQYFGPGTRLLVL.

The J gene is TRBJ2-5, the V gene TRBV5-4; D possibly corresponds to TRBD1 (6 bases). The germline V and J ends were trimmed by 2 bases and 5 bases, with 16 bases remaining between them. Germline V lookup: CDR1 SGHNT, CDR2 YYREEE (reference sequence). This CDR3 region has 15 residues. The DNA for the CDR3 is TGTGCCAGCAGCTTCAAACAGGGCCGAGGGGAGACCCAGTACTTC. The encoded protein is CASSFKQGRGETQYF.

The genes are TRBV6-5 and TRBJ2-7; perhaps TRBD2 as D (7 bases). The V end was cut by 6 bases, the J end by 7 bases, with 22 bases between. Per germline, CDR1 MNHEY and CDR2 SVGAGI. This CDR3 contains 15 residues. As DNA, the CDR3 is TGTGCCAGCAGCAGAGCGGGAAGGGGGTCGGGGGAGCAGTACTTC. Protein sequence: CASSRAGRGSGEQYF.

In regard to this clone: Other DNA sequences of this sample code for an identical CDR3. J is TRBJ2-7 and V is TRBV6-5; 8 nucleotides align to TRBD1. CDR3 length: 14 amino acids. Germline assignment: CDR1 MNHEY and CDR2 SVGAGI. V lost 6 bases to trimming and J lost 4 bases; unmatched junction nucleotides: 8. The CDR3 nucleotides read TGTGCCAGCAGGAGACAGGGGTCCTCATACGAGCAGTACTTC. Its protein product is CASRRQGSSYEQYF.

The V and J genes are TRBV4-1 and TRBJ1-3, with unresolved D. With 5 bases removed from V and 0 bases from J, the gap between germline ends came to 11 bases. This CDR3 comprises 15 residues. The germline V gene encodes CDR1 MGHRA and CDR2 YSYEKL. The CDR3 loop is CASSYEGDSGNTIYF. The CDR3 nucleotides read TGCGCCAGCAGCTATGAGGGAGACTCTGGAAACACCATATATTTT.

V is TRBV19 and J is TRBJ2-1; TRBD2 matches at 8 bases. The CDR3 has 15 residues. Trimming at V came to 6 bases and at J to 3 bases, leaving 7 bases not matched to a gene. Germline values: CDR1 LNHDA, CDR2 SQIVND (reference sequence). The CDR3 DNA follows: TGTGCCAGTAGCCAGATAGCGGGGAGCTACAATGAGCAGTTCTTC. This codes for CASSQIAGSYNEQFF.

As to this clone: Distinct nucleotide sequences in the sample also encode this CDR3. The chain is built from TRBV7-3 and TRBJ2-5, with no clear D. V was trimmed by 2 bases and J by 5 bases, leaving 9 bases between them. The CDR3 contains 13 residues. The germline V gene has CDR1 SGHTA and CDR2 FQGTGA. The CDR3 DNA follows: TGTGCCAGCAGCTTAGGGCCCCGGGAGACCCAGTACTTC. It encodes CASSLGPRETQYF.

J is TRBJ2-5 and V is TRBV6-1; tentatively, D is TRBD2 (6 bases). The length of the CDR3 is 15 residues. Germline-derived CDR1 and CDR2 are MNHNS and SASEGT. Between the trimmed V and J ends, which lost 0 bases and 5 bases, there was a span of 13 bases. The CDR3 DNA reads as TGTGCCAGCAGTGAAGCGTCCGGGAGATGGGAGACCCAGTACTTC. Protein sequence: CASSEASGRWETQYF.

This chain joins TRBV6-6 and TRBJ2-1, with D tentatively TRBD2 (6 bases). The germline gives CDR1 MNHNY, CDR2 SVGAGI (reference sequence). Trimming removed 6 bases from V and 3 bases from J, with 12 bases in between. CDR3 length: 14 amino acids. Written as DNA, the CDR3 is TGTGCCAGCAGACCGGGACTGGACTACAATGAGCAGTTCTTC. Protein product: CASRPGLDYNEQFF.

This clone was counted between two and nine times. The V and J genes are TRBV27 and TRBJ1-5; D is unclear. The CDR3 extends over 14 amino acids. V was clipped by 5 bases and J by 2 bases, with 10 bases between them. CDR1 is MNHEY and CDR2 is SMNVEV in the germline V gene (reference sequence). The CDR3 DNA is TGTGCCAGCAGTCCCATGGCGGGCAATCAGCCCCAGCATTTT. It is translated as CASSPMAGNQPQHF.

V and J are TRBV18 and TRBJ2-3; D not resolved. This CDR3 comprises 13 residues. The germline V gene has CDR1 KGHSH and CDR2 LQKENI. V lost 2 bases and J 3 bases, leaving 6 bases between the germline ends. The CDR3 loop is CASSPGWTDTQYF. Written as DNA, the CDR3 is TGTGCCAGCTCACCAGGCTGGACAGATACGCAGTATTTT.

V is TRBV6-4 and J is TRBJ2-2, with 10 bases fitting TRBD1. The CDR3 sequence is 16 residues long. Per the germline V gene, CDR1 is MRHNA and CDR2 is SNTAGT. V was clipped by 6 bases and J by 5 bases; unmatched bases: 9. CDR3 amino acids: CASSVRDRGGTGELFF. The CDR3 region has the DNA TGTGCCAGCAGCGTAAGGGACAGGGGCGGAACCGGGGAGCTGTTTTTT.

This chain connects TRBV7-2 to TRBJ1-2; D is uncertain. This CDR3 contains 13 residues. Trimming took 2 bases from V and 8 from J, leaving 12 bases between them. Germline V gene data show CDR1 as SGHTA and CDR2 as FQGNSA. The CDR3 sequence: CASSLNWATGYTF. The CDR3 DNA is TGTGCCAGCAGCTTAAACTGGGCAACGGGCTACACCTTC.

A note on this clone: This sample includes further DNA sequences coding for the same CDR3. The chain joins TRBV7-6 to TRBJ1-1; 10 bases match TRBD1. This CDR3 is built from 14 residues. CDR1 and CDR2 from the germline V gene are SGHVS and FNYEAQ. V lost 5 bases and J lost 4; bases outside the gene matches: 4. The CDR3, as DNA: TGTGCCAGCAGCCCACGGGACAGGGGCACTGAAGCTTTCTTT. Amino acids: CASSPRDRGTEAFF.

CDR3 nucleotides: TGCAGCGTGAAGGATTCGAATTATAATTCACCCCTCCACTTT. This gives the protein CSVKDSNYNSPLHF. The chain joins TRBV29-1 to TRBJ1-6, with no clear D. V lost 6 bases, J lost 4 bases, and 13 bases lay in between. Germline V CDR1 and CDR2: SQVTM, ANQGSEA. The CDR3 contains 14 residues. The full variable domain, rest sourced from reference TRBV29-1 and TRBJ1-6, is SAVISQKPSRDICQRGTSLTIQCQVDSQVTMMFWYRQQPGQSLTLIATANQGSEATYESGFVIDKFPISRPNLTFSTLTVSNMSPEDSSIYLCSVKDSNYNSPLHFGNGTRLTVT.